This TCR beta chain was sequenced for a study of T-cell reconstitution after alpha-beta-depleted transplantation in children. Unique molecular identifiers were used to barcode this TCRbeta library. Via MiXCR, TCRdb re-called the PCR reads, giving one row per CDR3 protein. Of 800,000 to 1,000,000 distinct CDR3 sequences listed, roughly 31% are singletons. Worth noting for this clonotype: The antigen is unknown.

Findings of the study overall: Reported findings indicate that, about two months after transplant, alpha-beta T cells came from several hundred expanded clones, which were derived from non-depleted graft cells. Day-60 TCRbeta diversity that was high in some patients was derived from surviving recipient T cells and thymic progenitors.

This receptor was identified in a boy younger than two who had a stem cell transplant for SCID, so the T cells may come from the graft donor. Sample: PBMCs, mostly from graft donor cells, taken 360 days after TCRalphabeta/CD19-depleted stem cell transplant.

CDR3 loop: CASRRAGGLTDTQYF. The CDR3 coding sequence is TGTGCCAGCAGGAGAGCAGGGGGACTCACAGATACGCAGTATTTT. The chain couples TRBV12-3 or TRBV12-4 to TRBJ2-3; tentative D call: TRBD1 (7 bases). The CDR3 is made up of 15 amino acids. Trimming removed 6 bases at V and 2 bases at J, with 15 bases between.